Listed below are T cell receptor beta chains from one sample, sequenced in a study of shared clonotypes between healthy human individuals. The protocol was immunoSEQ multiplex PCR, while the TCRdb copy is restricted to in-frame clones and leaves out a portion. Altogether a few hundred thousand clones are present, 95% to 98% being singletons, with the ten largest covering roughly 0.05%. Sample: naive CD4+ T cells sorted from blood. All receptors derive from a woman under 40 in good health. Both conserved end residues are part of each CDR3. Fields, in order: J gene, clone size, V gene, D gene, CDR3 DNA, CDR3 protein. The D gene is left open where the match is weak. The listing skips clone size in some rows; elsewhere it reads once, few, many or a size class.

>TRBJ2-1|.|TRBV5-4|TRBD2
TGTGCCAGTAAGATTGGCGGGAGCTCCTACAATGAGCAGTTCTTC
CASKIGGSSYNEQFF
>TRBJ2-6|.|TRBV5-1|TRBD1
TGCGCCAGCAGCAAAGGCGGACAGGGGTTGGCCGGGGCCAACGTCCTGACTTTC
CASSKGGQGLAGANVLTF
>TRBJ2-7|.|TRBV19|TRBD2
TGTGCCAGTAGTTCAATAACGGGACTAGCGGGATCATTCTACGAGCAGTACTTC
CASSSITGLAGSFYEQYF
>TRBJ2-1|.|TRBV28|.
TGTGCCAGCAGTTTAGGGCAGACCTCCTACAATGAGCAGTTCTTC
CASSLGQTSYNEQFF
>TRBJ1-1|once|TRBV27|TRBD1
TGTGCCAGCAGTTCCTGGACAGGGCGGACTGAAGCTTTCTTT
CASSSWTGRTEAFF
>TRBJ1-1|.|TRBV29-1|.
TGCAGCGTTCCCGTTGGACGCCCTCTCAGGGAAGCTTTCTTT
CSVPVGRPLREAFF
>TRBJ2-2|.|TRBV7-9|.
TGTGCCAGCAGCTTAGTATCCACCGGGGAGCTGTTTTTT
CASSLVSTGELFF
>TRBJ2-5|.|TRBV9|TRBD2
TGTGCCAGCAGCGCGGGACTAGCTGGGGAGACCCAGTACTTC
CASSAGLAGETQYF
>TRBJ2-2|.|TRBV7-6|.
TGTGCCAGCAGCTCCGGGGTCGCTGGCGGGGAGCTGTTTTTT
CASSSGVAGGELFF
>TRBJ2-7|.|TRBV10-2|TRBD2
TGCGCCAGTAGGTCTAGCGGACCTACCTACGAGCAGTACTTC
CASRSSGPTYEQYF